This T cell receptor (beta chain) was recovered during a study of T cell repertoires in ileal Crohn's disease. The overall study: Every patient was operated on for stricturing (around 61%) or penetrating (39%) complications. Postoperative therapy was given to about half: fewer than 14 thiopurines, 15 to 20 anti-TNF agents.

A remark on this clone: The antigen remains unidentified.

Losses at the gene ends were 4 bases for V and 5 bases for J; bases not matched to a gene: 3. The CDR3 is made up of 13 amino acids. Germline-derived CDR1 and CDR2 are SGHNT and YYREEE (reference sequence). Produced via immunoSEQ multiplex PCR; TCRdb's table is partial and in-frame only. The sample has 13,000 to 15,000 clones; 75% to 85% are singletons. Included were adult ileal or ileocolonic Crohn's patients indicated for ileocolonic resection. Study-level points and caveats: All patients with clonality above 26.8% had endoscopic recurrence.

Input material: ileal tissue. This TCR came from an adult with Crohn's disease. The chain recombines TRBV5-4 with TRBJ2-5, with 9 bases matching TRBD1. The CDR3 region has the DNA TGTGCCAGCAGCACAGGGGGCGTTGAGACCCAGTACTTC. Translated, it gives CASSTGGVETQYF. Based on the CDR3 plus reference TRBV5-4 and TRBJ2-5, the full variable domain is ETGVTQSPTHLIKTRGQQVTLRCSSQSGHNTVSWYQQALGQGPQFIFQYYREEENGRGNFPPRFSGLQFPNYSSELNVNALELDDSALYLCASSTGGVETQYFGPGTRLLVL.